The 26 T cell receptor beta chains in this list originate from one sample, sequenced in a study of blood T cell repertoires in COVID-19. TCRdb keeps only in-frame clones here, not all; method: immunoSEQ multiplex PCR. In the table there are roughly 310,000 clones, about nine tenths of which are singletons. Source material: peripheral blood. The receptors were gathered from a woman aged 25 to 39 with COVID-19, enrolled during active disease.

The CDR3 DNA follows: TGTGCCAGCAGTGAAAATACTAGCGGGGGTGAGCAGTTCTTC. It specifies CASSENTSGGEQFF. The chain joins TRBV2 to TRBJ2-1, with 11 bases matching TRBD2. J lost 9 bases, V lost 2 bases, and 3 bases had no gene match. This CDR3 is 14 amino acids long. Germline CDR1 SNHLY, CDR2 FYNNEI.

The rearrangement uses TRBV5-1 and TRBJ2-5; 8 nucleotides match TRBD1. The CDR3 spans 15 residues. V was clipped by 3 bases and J by 4 bases; unmatched bases: 8. CDR1 and CDR2 (germline): SGHRS, YFSETQ. CDR3 DNA: TGCGCCAGCAGCTGGGGGAACAGGGGGTTAGAGACCCAGTACTTC. This encodes CASSWGNRGLETQYF.

This sequence joins TRBV4-1 and TRBJ2-2; TRBD2 might be the D (5 bases). CDR1 and CDR2 (germline): MGHRA, YSYEKL. V lost 0 bases, J lost 7 bases, and 15 bases lay in between. The CDR3 is made up of 16 amino acids. The CDR3 sequence: CASSQDPDRGSGELFF. In DNA, the CDR3 is TGCGCCAGCAGCCAAGATCCCGATCGGGGAAGCGGGGAGCTGTTTTTT.

The chain uses TRBV19 and TRBJ1-1; weak D call: TRBD1 (6 bases). CDR3 length: 15 residues. V lost 1 base and J lost 0, with 9 bases in between. Per germline, CDR1 LNHDA and CDR2 SQIVND (reference sequence). CDR3 nucleotides: TGTGCCAGTAGTATAGTAGGGGGGGTGAACACTGAAGCTTTCTTT. This encodes CASSIVGGVNTEAFF.

The chain uses TRBV6-6 and TRBJ2-3, with D hard to call. The CDR3 covers 15 residues. Germline V CDR1 and CDR2: MNHNY, SVGAGI (reference sequence). Trimming removed 7 bases at V and 2 bases at J, with 16 bases between. The CDR3: CASIRGEVLTDTQYF. DNA for the CDR3: TGTGCCAGCATCCGTGGTGAGGTCCTCACAGATACGCAGTATTTT.

This chain uses TRBV7-6 with TRBJ2-3; D is uncertain. The CDR3 runs 14 residues. Germline V CDR1 and CDR2: SGHVS, FNYEAQ. Trimming shortened V by 3 bases and J by 1 base, and 8 bases separated the two germline ends. CDR3 residues: CASSLIGRTDTQYF. In DNA, the CDR3 is TGTGCCAGCAGCTTGATCGGTCGCACAGATACGCAGTATTTT.

V is TRBV5-1 and J is TRBJ2-1; maybe TRBD2 (6 bases). V lost 2 bases and J lost 3, with 12 bases in between. This CDR3 comprises 15 residues. The germline gives CDR1 SGHRS, CDR2 YFSETQ. The CDR3 DNA follows: TGCGCCAGCAGCTTAGATGGAGGGAGCTACAATGAGCAGTTCTTC. Residues: CASSLDGGSYNEQFF.

This clone was seen once. At the DNA level, this CDR3 is encoded by other sequences in the same sample as well. The chain recombines TRBV7-9 with TRBJ2-7, with 7 bases lining up with TRBD1. V was clipped by 1 base and J by 2 bases; unmatched bases: 2. Germline V gene lookup returns CDR1 SEHNR and CDR2 FQNEAQ (reference sequence). The CDR3 consists of 14 residues. CDR3 in amino acids: CASSLGTGTYEQYF. DNA for the CDR3: TGTGCCAGCAGCTTAGGGACAGGTACCTACGAGCAGTACTTC.

The chain uses TRBV10-3 and TRBJ2-7; 9 positions match TRBD2. With V trimmed by 7 bases and J by 3 bases, 7 bases remained unmatched. CDR3 length: 14 amino acids. The germline V gene has CDR1 ENHRY and CDR2 SYGVKD. The CDR3 sequence is CAITSGAPYYEQYF. The CDR3, as DNA: TGTGCCATCACTAGCGGGGCCCCTTACTACGAGCAGTACTTC.

This sequence joins TRBV5-4 and TRBJ2-1; 8 bases align to TRBD2. Trimming removed 2 bases from V and 4 bases from J; junction bases left unmatched: 5. This CDR3 has 15 amino acids. CDR1 and CDR2 (germline): SGHNT, YYREEE (reference sequence). For the CDR3, the DNA is TGTGCCAGCAGCTTCGGACTAGCTGAGTACAATGAGCAGTTCTTC. This encodes CASSFGLAEYNEQFF.

The V gene is TRBV9, the J gene TRBJ1-1; D is undetermined. Deletions cut 0 bases from V and 8 bases from J, with 14 bases between. From germline, CDR1 is SGDLS and CDR2 YYNGEE. CDR3 length: 14 residues. The CDR3 bases are TGTGCCAGCAGCGTAGTCTTAGAGGGCAGCGAAGCTTTCTTT. This translates into CASSVVLEGSEAFF. Full variable domain (remainder filled in from reference TRBV9 and TRBJ1-1): DSGVTQTPKHLITATGQRVTLRCSPRSGDLSVYWYQQSLDQGLQFLIQYYNGEERAKGNILERFSAQQFPDLHSELNLSSLELGDSALYFCASSVVLEGSEAFFGQGTRLTVV.

V and J are TRBV19 and TRBJ1-2; 7 nucleotides match TRBD1. The CDR3 extends over 15 amino acids. Trimming cost V 2 bases and J 0 bases; bases outside gene matches: 3. Germline CDR1 and CDR2: LNHDA and SQIVND (reference sequence). The CDR3 here is CASSISGQTNYGYTF. In nucleotides, the CDR3 is TGTGCCAGTAGTATATCGGGACAGACTAACTATGGCTACACCTTC.

V usage is TRBV5-8 and J usage is TRBJ2-3; TRBD2 matches 11 bases. After removal of 4 bases from V and 2 bases from J, the junction contained 3 bases not matched to a gene. The CDR3 is 15 amino acids. Germline-derived CDR1 and CDR2 are SGHTS and YDEGEE. The CDR3 DNA follows: TGTGCCAGCAGCGCGGGACTAGCGGACACAGATACGCAGTATTTT. Its translation: CASSAGLADTDTQYF.

The genes are TRBV28 and TRBJ1-1; 7 bases match TRBD1. The CDR3 sequence is 14 residues long. CDR1 is MDHEN, CDR2 SYDVKM, per germline. J was trimmed by 4 bases and V by 6 bases; bases with no gene match: 8. The CDR3 nucleotides are TGTGCCAGCAGCCCAGGGGGAGTAGGCACTGAAGCTTTCTTT. This translates into CASSPGGVGTEAFF.

Written as DNA, the CDR3 is TGTGCCAGCAGCTTAGAGGGGCAGGGTATCCATGAGCAGTTCTTC. Its protein product is CASSLEGQGIHEQFF. The chain joins TRBV11-2 to TRBJ2-1, with a possible D match to TRBD1 (5 bases). The CDR3 is made up of 15 amino acids. The V end was cut by 0 bases, the J end by 8 bases, with 14 bases between. CDR1 SGHAT and CDR2 FQNNGV come from the germline V gene.

In this sample, this clone turned up once. The chain joins TRBV5-1 to TRBJ1-2, with D perhaps TRBD1 (5 bases). Per the germline V gene, CDR1 is SGHRS and CDR2 is YFSETQ. The CDR3 spans 16 residues. With 5 bases removed from V and 0 bases from J, the gap between germline ends came to 17 bases. The DNA of the CDR3 is TGCGCCAGCAGACTGGGGTATGGGACTTCTAACTATGGCTACACCTTC. Its protein product is CASRLGYGTSNYGYTF.

The CDR3 region has the DNA TGTGCCAGCAGTGAAGCGATCGGGGCAACTAATGAAAAACTGTTTTTT. Translation gives CASSEAIGATNEKLFF. The chain is built from TRBV6-1 and TRBJ1-4; unclear D gene. The CDR3 runs 16 residues. Germline V gene sequence: CDR1 MNHNS, CDR2 SASEGT. V was trimmed by 0 bases and J by 0 bases, leaving 8 bases between them.

This rearrangement joins TRBV19 to TRBJ1-2, with D perhaps TRBD1 (6 bases). V was clipped by 5 bases and J by 4 bases, with 14 bases between them. Germline CDR1 and CDR2: LNHDA and SQIVND (reference sequence). The CDR3 sequence is 14 residues long. CDR3 region: CASSARGGAYGYTF. CDR3 nucleotide sequence: TGTGCCAGTAGTGCCCGGGGGGGGGCCTATGGCTACACCTTC.

This rearrangement joins TRBV6-5 to TRBJ2-3, with D tentatively TRBD2 (5 bases). Deletions cut 4 bases from V and 0 bases from J, with 14 bases between. The CDR3 has 16 residues. Germline-derived CDR1 and CDR2 are MNHEY and SVGAGI. CDR3 sequence: CASSSSFERSTDTQYF. The CDR3 bases are TGTGCCAGCAGTTCCTCGTTTGAGCGGAGCACAGATACGCAGTATTTT.

CDR3 loop: CASSGGTGMNTEAFF. The CDR3, as DNA: TGTGCCAGTAGTGGGGGGACCGGTATGAACACTGAAGCTTTCTTT. This chain connects TRBV19 to TRBJ1-1; perhaps TRBD1 as D (5 bases). Per the germline V gene, CDR1 is LNHDA and CDR2 is SQIVND (reference sequence). This CDR3 contains 15 residues. Trimming took 5 bases from V and 0 from J, leaving 13 bases between them.

This clone was seen once. The genes are TRBV28 and TRBJ1-1; D remains ambiguous. V was cut by 1 base and J by 9 bases, with 6 bases left in between. Germline CDR1 is MDHEN and CDR2 is SYDVKM. The CDR3 has 11 amino acids. The CDR3, as DNA: TGTGCCAGCAGTTTATCAGGAAAAGCTTTCTTT. Its protein product is CASSLSGKAFF.

The rearrangement links TRBV5-6 to TRBJ2-3; 7 bases are a match to TRBD2. CDR1 is SGHDT and CDR2 is YYEEEE in the germline V gene. J gave up 2 bases and V 3 bases, and 9 bases lay outside the gene matches. The CDR3 length is 16 residues. CDR3 residues: CASSWGQAGTTDTQYF. CDR3 coding DNA: TGTGCCAGCAGCTGGGGTCAAGCGGGAACCACAGATACGCAGTATTTT.

At least ten counts were recorded for this clone. The chain uses TRBV6-5 and TRBJ1-3; D ambiguous. Germline V lookup: CDR1 MNHEY, CDR2 SVGAGI. V lost 6 bases and J 0 bases, leaving 12 bases between the germline ends. The CDR3 spans 15 residues. DNA of the CDR3: TGTGCCAGCAGGAACAACGGGTACTCTGGAAACACCATATATTTT. This sequence encodes CASRNNGYSGNTIYF.

The V and J genes are TRBV24-1 and TRBJ2-7; 12 bases are shared with TRBD1. With 5 bases clipped from V and 3 bases from J, the junction kept 4 bases outside the gene matches. Per germline, CDR1 KGHDR and CDR2 SFDVKD. The CDR3 spans 15 residues. The CDR3 DNA follows: TGTGCCACCAGTGGAGGGACAGGGGGCCTCTACGAGCAGTACTTC. It specifies CATSGGTGGLYEQYF.

This chain links TRBV14 with TRBJ1-1; D not resolved. The CDR3 is 14 residues long. Germline assignment: CDR1 SGHDN and CDR2 FVKESK. Trimming pared 0 bases from V and 7 bases from J, leaving 12 bases between. The CDR3 coding sequence is TGTGCCAGCAGCCAAGATCGTGCGGGGAATGAAGCTTTCTTT. The encoded protein is CASSQDRAGNEAFF. Variable domain in full (rest from reference TRBV14 and TRBJ1-1): EAGVTQFPSHSVIEKGQTVTLRCDPISGHDNLYWYRRVMGKEIKFLLHFVKESKQDESGMPNNRFLAERTGGTYSTLKVQPAELEDSGVYFCASSQDRAGNEAFFGQGTRLTVV.

This clone turned up a few times. V and J are TRBV7-2 and TRBJ1-5; tentative D call: TRBD1 (6 bases). The CDR3 sequence is 17 residues long. V was clipped by 2 bases and J by 2 bases, with 16 bases between them. Germline V CDR1 and CDR2: SGHTA, FQGNSA. The CDR3 DNA follows: TGTGCCAGCAGCTTAAGTTCTCTAGGGGGACGCAATCAGCCCCAGCATTTT. Translating gives CASSLSSLGGRNQPQHF. The complete variable domain, with remaining parts taken from reference TRBV7-2 and TRBJ1-5, reads GAGVSQSPSNKVTEKGKDVELRCDPISGHTALYWYRQSLGQGLEFLIYFQGNSAPDKSGLPSDRFSAERTGGSVSTLTIQRTQQEDSAVYLCASSLSSLGGRNQPQHFGDGTRLSIL.